A single sample gave rise to the 14 T cell receptor beta chains below, sequenced in a study of vaccination effects on CD4 cells after COVID-19. Assay: immunoSEQ multiplex PCR; the TCRdb copy retains only in-frame clones and omits some. Of 25,000 to 30,000 clones listed, roughly 74% are singletons. Within the ViraFEST assay, antigen-specific CD4+ T cells underwent expansion with viral peptide pools prior to sequencing. CD4+ T cell isolation took place after 10 days of culture. Negative nucleocapsid antibody tests before and after vaccination confirmed no previous SARS-CoV-2 infection. Which antigens these TCRs recognize remains unknown. Material: CD4+ T cells from PBMCs cultured with HCoV-NL63 spike peptides, obtained before COVID-19 vaccination. The receptors stem from a human donor who received a COVID-19 vaccine.

The V gene is TRBV10-3, the J gene TRBJ2-7; TRBD1 aligns across 9 bases. V was pared by 7 bases and J by 4 bases, with 2 bases of the junction left unmatched. The V gene's germline CDR1 is ENHRY and CDR2 SYGVKD. The CDR3 runs to 12 residues. The CDR3 sequence is CAITGTGYEQYF. Written as DNA, the CDR3 is TGTGCCATCACCGGGACAGGGTACGAGCAGTACTTC.

The genes are TRBV18 and TRBJ2-1; 7 bases match TRBD1. Germline V lookup: CDR1 KGHSH, CDR2 LQKENI. The CDR3 is 18 amino acids. Trimming at V came to 2 bases and at J to 4 bases, leaving 14 bases not matched to a gene. CDR3 region: CASSPRAPGTAYYNEQFF. CDR3 DNA sequence: TGTGCCAGCTCACCAAGGGCACCTGGGACAGCCTATTACAATGAGCAGTTCTTC.

J is TRBJ1-1 and V is TRBV4-1; D not certain. This CDR3 comprises 14 residues. With 0 bases removed from V and 6 bases from J, the gap between germline ends came to 11 bases. The germline V gene encodes CDR1 MGHRA and CDR2 YSYEKL. This CDR3 is CASSQDLSGPEAFF. For the CDR3, the DNA is TGCGCCAGCAGCCAAGATCTATCAGGACCTGAAGCTTTCTTT.

V and J are TRBV18 and TRBJ2-5; D ambiguous. Trimming left V 2 bases short and J 5 bases short, with 3 bases between. The CDR3 is made up of 11 amino acids. Germline V lookup: CDR1 KGHSH, CDR2 LQKENI. CDR3 protein: CASSPRETQYF. CDR3 bases: TGTGCCAGCTCACCAAGGGAGACCCAGTACTTC.

Points on this clone: In the same sample, other DNA sequences code for this CDR3. V gene TRBV9 combines with J gene TRBJ2-5, with 8 bases lining up with TRBD2. The CDR3 sequence is 15 residues long. The ends lost 0 bases at V and 4 bases at J; junction bases unmatched: 5. Germline V lookup: CDR1 SGDLS, CDR2 YYNGEE. The CDR3 here is CASSVAGGPVETQYF. CDR3 DNA sequence: TGTGCCAGCAGCGTAGCGGGGGGGCCGGTAGAGACCCAGTACTTC.

Of note for this clone: At one end, the junction sequence differs from germline, possibly due to a read error. The chain carries TRBV5-4 and TRBJ1-2; 9 bases are a match to TRBD1. This CDR3 contains 13 residues. Germline CDR1 reads SGHNT; CDR2 reads YYREEE (reference sequence). The CDR3 loop is CASSLGPGQGDSF. The CDR3 DNA reads as TGTGCCAGCAGCTTGGGGCCGGGACAGGGTGATAGCTTC.

The chain is built from TRBV10-3 and TRBJ1-1, with no clear D. V was cut by 10 bases and J by 3 bases, with 15 bases left in between. The germline gives CDR1 ENHRY, CDR2 SYGVKD. This CDR3 comprises 13 residues. The CDR3 bases are TGTGCCACGAGGTTTCAGTTTGACACTGAAGCTTTCTTT. This gives the protein CATRFQFDTEAFF.

The chain joins TRBV10-3 to TRBJ1-1, with 7 bases fitting TRBD1. V was clipped by 3 bases and J by 7 bases; unmatched bases: 2. Germline lookup yields CDR1 ENHRY and CDR2 SYGVKD. There are 12 residues in the CDR3. Written as DNA, the CDR3 is TGTGCCATCAGTGAAGACAGGGATGAAGCTTTCTTT. Translating it yields CAISEDRDEAFF.

The chain's CDR3 is CASSFGTVEAFF. The CDR3 DNA follows: TGTGCCAGCAGTTTCGGGACAGTAGAAGCTTTCTTT. The chain uses TRBV28 and TRBJ1-1; 7 bases fit TRBD1. The J segment lost 8 bases and the V segment lost 3 bases, leaving 3 bases of the junction unmatched. CDR1 is MDHEN and CDR2 is SYDVKM in the germline V gene. This CDR3 is built from 12 residues.

The chain is built from TRBV5-4 and TRBJ2-1, with 8 bases aligning to TRBD2. The germline V gene has CDR1 SGHNT and CDR2 YYREEE (reference sequence). CDR3 size: 15 residues. With V trimmed by 4 bases and J by 9 bases, 12 bases remained unmatched. Here the CDR3 DNA reads TGTGCCAGCAGCCCCGAAGGGACTAGATCTCTTGAGCAGTTCTTC. Its protein is CASSPEGTRSLEQFF.

This chain uses TRBV7-2 with TRBJ2-5; TRBD2 matches at 11 bases. Germline-derived CDR1 and CDR2 are SGHTA and FQGNSA. The V segment lost 5 bases and the J segment 6 bases; nucleotides outside the gene matches: 11. CDR3 length: 16 residues. CDR3 DNA sequence: TGTGCCAGCAGCGTAGATAGCGGGGGGGCCGGGAAGACCCAGTACTTC. Amino acid sequence: CASSVDSGGAGKTQYF.

J is TRBJ2-3 and V is TRBV2, with 7 positions matching TRBD2. This CDR3 has 14 amino acids. The germline V gene encodes CDR1 SNHLY and CDR2 FYNNEI. After removal of 7 bases from V and 6 bases from J, the junction contained 10 bases not matched to a gene. CDR3 nucleotides: TGTGCCAGCAACCTCCTCCCCGGGGGGGATACGCAGTATTTT. Translation gives CASNLLPGGDTQYF.

The chain employs TRBV28 and TRBJ1-1; D gene uncertain. V lost 8 bases to trimming and J lost 0 bases, with 7 bases between them. The CDR3 is 12 residues long. Germline-derived CDR1 and CDR2 are MDHEN and SYDVKM. The chain's CDR3 is CASSELNTEAFF. Here the CDR3 DNA reads TGTGCCAGCTCCGAACTGAACACTGAAGCTTTCTTT.

This clone was picked up a small number of times. V is TRBV18 and J is TRBJ1-4; D is ambiguous. V shed 3 bases and J shed 4 bases, with 9 bases lying between them. There are 14 residues in the CDR3. Germline CDR1 is KGHSH and CDR2 is LQKENI. The CDR3 coding sequence is TGTGCCAGCTCACCCCTTCGTGGTAATGAAAAACTGTTTTTT. Residues: CASSPLRGNEKLFF.